The rows below give T cell receptor beta chains drawn from one sample of a study of blood T cell repertoires in COVID-19. The method was immunoSEQ multiplex PCR; TCRdb's version includes in-frame clones alone and lacks a portion of them. The sample comprises around 95,000 clones, about 88% of which are singletons, and roughly 7.3% rests with the top ten. Source material: peripheral blood. The receptors stem from a man aged 30-40 years in a cohort sampled during active COVID-19. CDR3s include the opening cysteine and the closing phenylalanine or tryptophan. The order of the fields is D gene, clone size, V gene, J gene, CDR3 protein, CDR3 DNA. The D gene is left open where the match is weak. Part of the rows lack a size; the others show once, few, many or a class for expanded clones.

NA	NA	TRBV30	TRBJ2-2	CAWSVRGLNTGELFF	TGTGCCTGGAGTGTTCGGGGGTTAAACACCGGGGAGCTGTTTTTT
NA	NA	TRBV6-5	TRBJ1-6	CASSTFQGSPLHF	TGTGCCAGCAGTACGTTCCAGGGGTCTCCCCTCCACTTT
NA	NA	TRBV4-3	TRBJ1-1	CASSQETRTEAFF	TGCGCCAGCAGCCAAGAGACTCGCACTGAAGCTTTCTTT
TRBD1	NA	TRBV29-1	TRBJ1-2	CSVSKYRGGYTF	TGCAGCGTTTCCAAATACAGGGGCGGCTACACCTTC
TRBD2	once	TRBV11-2	TRBJ2-3	CASSGGGDTQYF	TGTGCCAGCAGCGGGGGGGGAGATACGCAGTATTTT
TRBD1	NA	TRBV6-6	TRBJ1-2	CASSYTGDSYGYTF	TGTGCCAGCAGTTACACGGGGGACAGCTATGGCTACACCTTC
TRBD1	once	TRBV6-5	TRBJ2-7	CASSYSRTGAYEQYF	TGTGCCAGCAGTTACTCGAGGACAGGAGCCTACGAGCAGTACTTC
TRBD2	NA	TRBV19	TRBJ2-1	CASSSRTSGGLNNEQFF	TGTGCCAGTAGTTCCCGGACTAGCGGGGGGCTGAACAATGAGCAGTTCTTC
TRBD2	NA	TRBV9	TRBJ2-3	CASKPSSGGTDTQYF	TGTGCCAGCAAGCCCTCTAGCGGGGGGACAGATACGCAGTATTTT
TRBD1	NA	TRBV24-1	TRBJ2-7	CATRDRLGEQYF	TGTGCCACCAGGGACAGGTTAGGTGAGCAGTACTTC
TRBD1	NA	TRBV10-3	TRBJ1-2	CAITRDRGLPFGYTF	TGTGCCATCACCCGGGACAGGGGGCTACCATTCGGCTACACCTTC
NA	NA	TRBV10-3	TRBJ1-6	CAAIFDRRNSPLHF	TGTGCCGCCATTTTCGACAGGAGGAATTCACCCCTCCACTTT
NA	NA	TRBV2	TRBJ1-6	CASIAQNSPLHF	TGTGCCAGCATAGCTCAGAATTCACCCCTCCACTTT
NA	NA	TRBV7-9	TRBJ1-3	CASSVSAGKNRGNTIYF	TGTGCCAGCAGCGTAAGCGCCGGGAAAAATAGAGGAAACACCATATATTTT
TRBD2	NA	TRBV5-1	TRBJ2-1	CASSLFFSGELEQFF	TGCGCCAGCAGCTTGTTTTTTAGCGGGGAGCTTGAGCAGTTCTTC
TRBD2	NA	TRBV18	TRBJ2-7	CASSPPGRAYEQYF	TGTGCCAGCTCACCCCCCGGGAGGGCCTACGAGCAGTACTTC
NA	NA	TRBV6-4	TRBJ2-7	CASSRDFSSYEQYF	TGTGCCAGCAGTCGGGACTTCAGCTCCTACGAGCAGTACTTC
NA	few	TRBV7-9	TRBJ1-1	CASSIAGVLGRTEAFF	TGTGCCAGCAGTATAGCAGGGGTATTGGGAAGAACTGAAGCTTTCTTT
TRBD2	NA	TRBV10-3	TRBJ2-2	CAIGLAGGNTGELFF	TGTGCCATCGGGTTGGCGGGGGGGAACACCGGGGAGCTGTTTTTT
TRBD1	NA	TRBV5-4	TRBJ2-3	CASSLAGRTGPDTQYF	TGTGCCAGCAGCTTGGCGGGAAGGACAGGGCCAGATACGCAGTATTTT
TRBD1	once	TRBV5-4	TRBJ2-7	CASSLPGQGTYEQYF	TGTGCCAGCAGCTTGCCGGGACAGGGGACCTACGAGCAGTACTTC
NA	NA	TRBV5-1	TRBJ2-6	CASSLVGSSGANVLTF	TGCGCCAGCAGCTTGGTAGGGAGCTCTGGGGCCAACGTCCTGACTTTC
NA	NA	TRBV21-1	TRBJ1-5	CASSHPDRVGYGRNQPQHF	TGTGCCAGCAGCCACCCGGACAGGGTCGGATACGGTAGAAATCAGCCCCAGCATTTT
NA	NA	TRBV29-1	TRBJ1-1	CSGRQALNTEAFF	TGCAGCGGAAGACAGGCGTTGAACACTGAAGCTTTCTTT
TRBD2	NA	TRBV19	TRBJ2-6	CASGRGSGANVLTF	TGTGCCAGCGGGCGGGGGTCTGGGGCCAACGTCCTGACTTTC
TRBD1	NA	TRBV7-9	TRBJ2-1	CASSTGTGVNEQFF	TGTGCCAGCAGCACCGGGACAGGGGTCAATGAGCAGTTCTTC
NA	once	TRBV18	TRBJ1-1	CASSPPGSGGGNTEAFF	TGTGCCAGCTCACCACCGGGATCCGGGGGAGGAAACACTGAAGCTTTCTTT
TRBD2	once	TRBV3-1/TRBV3-2	TRBJ2-3	CASRPEGGGATDTQYF	TGTGCCAGCAGACCGGAGGGCGGGGGGGCAACAGATACGCAGTATTTT
TRBD1	NA	TRBV18	TRBJ2-7	CASSKPGQGFGEQYF	TGTGCCAGCTCAAAACCGGGACAGGGTTTCGGCGAGCAGTACTTC
NA	once	TRBV18	TRBJ2-3	CASSPPAGVGPDTQYF	TGTGCCAGCTCACCACCTGCAGGGGTGGGTCCAGATACGCAGTATTTT
TRBD1	NA	TRBV28	TRBJ1-2	CASSPPGTGHYGYTF	TGTGCCAGCAGTCCACCCGGGACAGGCCACTATGGCTACACCTTC
TRBD1	NA	TRBV7-7	TRBJ2-5	CASSTDRAETQYF	TGTGCCAGCAGCACAGACAGGGCGGAGACCCAGTACTTC
TRBD2	NA	TRBV5-4	TRBJ2-1	CASSFLGLAGGKRGEQFF	TGTGCCAGCAGCTTCCTAGGACTAGCGGGGGGTAAAAGAGGTGAGCAGTTCTTC
NA	NA	TRBV7-9	TRBJ1-5	CASSLAISNQPQHF	TGTGCCAGCAGCTTAGCTATCAGCAATCAGCCCCAGCATTTT
NA	NA	TRBV19	TRBJ2-2	CASRSTRDTGELFF	TGTGCCAGTCGCTCGACGAGGGACACCGGGGAGCTGTTTTTT
TRBD1	NA	TRBV28	TRBJ1-2	CASSLEGTGYNGYTF	TGTGCCAGCAGTTTAGAGGGGACAGGGTATAATGGCTACACCTTC
NA	NA	TRBV6-5	TRBJ2-2	CASSPRYNTGELFF	TGTGCCAGCAGTCCGAGGTATAACACCGGGGAGCTGTTTTTT
NA	once	TRBV3-1/TRBV3-2	TRBJ1-5	CASSQGGGSNQPQHF	TGTGCCAGCAGCCAAGGAGGGGGAAGCAATCAGCCCCAGCATTTT
TRBD2	NA	TRBV5-1	TRBJ2-3	CASSLGTSGGNLADTQYF	TGCGCCAGCAGCTTAGGGACTAGCGGGGGGAATTTGGCAGATACGCAGTATTTT
NA	once	TRBV4-3	TRBJ1-1	CASSHGGNTEAFF	TGCGCCAGCAGCCACGGGGGTAACACTGAAGCTTTCTTT
NA	NA	TRBV5-1	TRBJ2-5	CASSPGTLETQYF	TGCGCCAGCAGCCCCGGGACTCTAGAGACCCAGTACTTC
NA	NA	TRBV2	TRBJ2-7	CASSVLAYEQYF	TGTGCCAGCAGTGTGCTAGCCTACGAGCAGTACTTC
TRBD1	NA	TRBV5-1	TRBJ2-7	CASSPAGTGNYEQYF	TGCGCCAGCAGCCCGGCGGGGACAGGGAATTACGAGCAGTACTTC
NA	NA	TRBV19	TRBJ1-2	CASGQGNYGYTF	TGTGCCAGCGGTCAGGGTAACTATGGCTACACCTTC
NA	NA	TRBV2	TRBJ2-7	CASVPAGSYEQYF	TGTGCCAGCGTTCCGGCGGGTAGCTACGAGCAGTACTTC
TRBD1	NA	TRBV6-5	TRBJ2-7	CASRGMTGGSYEQYF	TGTGCCAGCAGGGGGATGACAGGGGGCTCCTACGAGCAGTACTTC
NA	NA	TRBV7-2	TRBJ1-2	CASSRGYGYTF	TGTGCCAGCAGCCGAGGCTATGGCTACACCTTC
TRBD1	NA	TRBV5-6	TRBJ2-7	CASGRTGTIKYEQYF	TGTGCCAGCGGCAGGACAGGTACCATCAAGTACGAGCAGTACTTC
NA	NA	TRBV4-2	TRBJ2-7	CASSQVHGGSYEQYF	TGTGCCAGCAGCCAAGTCCACGGGGGCTCCTACGAGCAGTACTTC
TRBD1	NA	TRBV24-1	TRBJ2-1	CATRTGWSNEQFF	TGTGCCACCAGGACAGGGTGGTCAAATGAGCAGTTCTTC
TRBD2	NA	TRBV9	TRBJ2-3	CASTPGGASTDTQYF	TGTGCCAGCACACCGGGGGGGGCTAGCACAGATACGCAGTATTTT
NA	NA	TRBV18	TRBJ2-7	CASSPMGAGLYEQYF	TGTGCCAGCTCACCGATGGGGGCAGGGCTATACGAGCAGTACTTC
NA	NA	TRBV9	TRBJ2-3	CASSSLTGPTDTQYF	TGTGCCAGCAGCTCTCTGACTGGCCCCACAGATACGCAGTATTTT
NA	NA	TRBV6-2/TRBV6-3	TRBJ1-1	CASSYQGNTEAFF	TGTGCCAGCAGTTACCAGGGTAACACTGAAGCTTTCTTT
TRBD2	NA	TRBV19	TRBJ2-3	CASSIVSGEGDTQYF	TGTGCCAGTAGTATCGTTAGCGGGGAGGGGGATACGCAGTATTTT